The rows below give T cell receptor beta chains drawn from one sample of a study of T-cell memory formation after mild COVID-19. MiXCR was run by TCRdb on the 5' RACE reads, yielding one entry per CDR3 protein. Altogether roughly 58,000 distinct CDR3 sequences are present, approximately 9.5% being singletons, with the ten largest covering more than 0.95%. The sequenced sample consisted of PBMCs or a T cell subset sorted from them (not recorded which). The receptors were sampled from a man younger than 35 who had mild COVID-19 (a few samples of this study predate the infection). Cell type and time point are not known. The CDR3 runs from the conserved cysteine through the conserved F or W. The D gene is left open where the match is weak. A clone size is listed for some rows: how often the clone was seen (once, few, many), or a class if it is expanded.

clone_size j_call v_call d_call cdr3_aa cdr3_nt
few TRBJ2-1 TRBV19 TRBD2 CASRRLADSYNEQFF TGTGCCAGTAGACGACTAGCGGATTCCTACAATGAGCAGTTCTTC
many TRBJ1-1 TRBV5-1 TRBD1 CASSSGQGRTEAFF TGCGCCAGCAGCTCCGGACAGGGTCGGACTGAAGCTTTCTTT
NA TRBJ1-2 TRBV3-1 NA CASSPSEGSSGYTF TGTGCCAGCAGCCCGTCGGAAGGGTCAAGTGGCTACACCTTC
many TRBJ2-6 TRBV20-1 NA CSAIRTEGANVLTF TGCAGTGCCATCCGGACAGAGGGGGCCAACGTCCTGACTTTC
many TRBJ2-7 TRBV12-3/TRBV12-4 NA CASSLGQASYEQYF TGTGCCAGCAGTTTGGGGCAGGCCTCCTACGAGCAGTACTTC
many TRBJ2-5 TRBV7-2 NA CASSLGGRVKTQYF TGTGCCAGCAGCTTAGGAGGCAGGGTAAAGACCCAGTACTTC
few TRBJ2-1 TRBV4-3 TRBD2 CASRPGTSAYNEQFF TGCGCCAGCAGACCCGGGACTAGCGCCTACAATGAGCAGTTCTTC
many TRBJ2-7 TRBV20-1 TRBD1 CSASLPGQGAYEQYF TGCAGTGCTAGCCTCCCGGGACAGGGCGCGTACGAGCAGTACTTC
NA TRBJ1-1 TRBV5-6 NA CASSPRWGLGTEAFF TGTGCCAGCAGCCCCCGGTGGGGGCTAGGTACTGAAGCTTTCTTT
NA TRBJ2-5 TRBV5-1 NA CASSLDFRGSETQYF TGCGCCAGCAGCTTGGACTTCAGGGGTTCTGAGACCCAGTACTTC
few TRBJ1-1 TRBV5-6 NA CASSLGGGNTEAFF TGTGCCAGCAGCTTGGGTGGAGGGAACACTGAAGCTTTCTTT
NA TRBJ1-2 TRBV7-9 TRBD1 CASSQGEGGPIYGYTF TGTGCCAGCAGCCAGGGGGAGGGCGGGCCAATTTATGGCTACACCTTC
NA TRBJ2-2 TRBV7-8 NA CASSTWTAPTGELFF TGTGCCAGCAGCACCTGGACAGCTCCGACCGGGGAGCTGTTTTTT
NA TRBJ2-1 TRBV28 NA CASSPAGGGEQFF TGTGCCAGCAGTCCCGCCGGAGGTGGTGAGCAGTTCTTC
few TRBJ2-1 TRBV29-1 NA CSVEILTGNEQFF TGCAGCGTTGAGATCTTAACGGGCAATGAGCAGTTCTTC
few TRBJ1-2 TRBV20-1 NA CSARNRDYGYTF TGCAGTGCTAGGAACAGGGACTATGGCTACACCTTC
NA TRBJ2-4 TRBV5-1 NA CASSPGWRGREIQYF TGCGCCAGCAGCCCCGGTTGGCGGGGCCGGGAAATTCAGTACTTC
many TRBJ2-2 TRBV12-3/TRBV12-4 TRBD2 CASSFSGTSGAGELFF TGTGCCAGCAGTTTCTCCGGGACTAGTGGTGCCGGGGAGCTGTTTTTT
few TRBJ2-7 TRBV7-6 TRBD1 CASSFGQGGEQYF TGTGCCAGCAGCTTTGGACAGGGGGGGGAGCAGTACTTC
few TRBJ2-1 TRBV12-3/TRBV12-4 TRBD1 CASTSYLTGGDNEQFF TGTGCCAGCACCTCTTACCTAACAGGGGGAGACAATGAGCAGTTCTTC
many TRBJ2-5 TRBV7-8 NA CASSLRVGETQYF TGTGCCAGCAGCTTAAGGGTAGGGGAGACCCAGTACTTC
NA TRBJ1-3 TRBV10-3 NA CAIREQARNTIYF TGTGCCATCAGGGAACAGGCGAGAAACACCATATATTTT
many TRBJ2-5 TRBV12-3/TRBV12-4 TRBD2 CASRNREDQETQYF TGTGCCAGCAGGAACCGGGAGGACCAAGAGACCCAGTACTTC
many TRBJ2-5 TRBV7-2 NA CASSLEPRGTQYF TGTGCCAGCAGCTTAGAACCACGAGGGACCCAGTACTTC